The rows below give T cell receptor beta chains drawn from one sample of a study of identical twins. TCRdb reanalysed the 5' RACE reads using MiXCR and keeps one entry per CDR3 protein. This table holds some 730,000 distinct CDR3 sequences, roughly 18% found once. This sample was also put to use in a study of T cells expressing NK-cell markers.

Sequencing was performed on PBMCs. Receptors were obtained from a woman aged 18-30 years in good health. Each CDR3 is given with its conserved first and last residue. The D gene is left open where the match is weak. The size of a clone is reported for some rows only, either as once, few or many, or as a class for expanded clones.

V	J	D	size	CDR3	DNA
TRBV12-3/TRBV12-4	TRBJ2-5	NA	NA	CASGDSYQETQYF	TGTGCCAGCGGAGACTCGTACCAAGAGACCCAGTACTTC
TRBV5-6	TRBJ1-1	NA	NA	CASSLEPRGTEAFF	TGTGCCAGCAGCTTGGAACCGAGGGGCACTGAAGCTTTCTTT
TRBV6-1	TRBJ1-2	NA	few	CASSDPAGAGYGYTF	TGTGCCAGCAGCGACCCCGCGGGGGCTGGGTATGGCTACACCTTC
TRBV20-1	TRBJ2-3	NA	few	CSGRSGRALDTQYF	TGCAGTGGCCGCTCGGGGCGGGCGCTGGATACGCAGTATTTT
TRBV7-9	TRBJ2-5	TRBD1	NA	CASSLDRGGRETQYF	TGTGCCAGCAGCCTCGACAGGGGGGGTCGAGAGACCCAGTACTTC
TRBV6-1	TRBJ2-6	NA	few	CASSELAGANVLTF	TGTGCCAGCAGTGAACTGGCCGGGGCCAACGTCCTGACTTTC
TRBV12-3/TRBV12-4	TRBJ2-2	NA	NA	CASSPRLAGELFF	TGTGCCAGCAGTCCCAGACTAGCCGGGGAGCTGTTTTTT
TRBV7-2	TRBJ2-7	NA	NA	CASSSWGGGQYF	TGTGCCAGCAGCTCCTGGGGGGGCGGGCAGTACTTC
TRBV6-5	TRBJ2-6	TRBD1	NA	CASSFNRGNSGANVLTF	TGTGCCAGCAGTTTCAACAGGGGAAACTCTGGGGCCAACGTCCTGACTTTC
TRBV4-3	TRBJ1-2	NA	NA	CASSQASHNYGYTF	TGCGCCAGCAGCCAGGCCTCCCACAACTATGGCTACACCTTC
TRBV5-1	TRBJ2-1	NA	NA	CASIGSYNEQFF	TGCGCCAGCATCGGTTCCTACAATGAGCAGTTCTTC
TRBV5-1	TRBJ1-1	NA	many	CASSLVPNTEAFF	TGTGCCAGCAGTTTGGTTCCGAACACTGAAGCTTTCTTT
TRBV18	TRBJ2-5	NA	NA	CASSPQGGIEETQYF	TGTGCCAGCTCACCACAGGGCGGGATTGAGGAGACCCAGTACTTC
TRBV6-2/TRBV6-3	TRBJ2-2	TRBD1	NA	CASSYSMGDRGEVGELFF	TGTGCCAGCAGTTACTCGATGGGCGACAGGGGTGAAGTCGGGGAGCTGTTTTTT
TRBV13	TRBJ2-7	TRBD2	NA	CASSLYGGDEVEQYF	TGTGCCAGCAGCTTATATGGGGGGGATGAGGTCGAGCAGTACTTC
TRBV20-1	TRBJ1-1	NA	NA	CSAAGYANTEAFF	TGCAGTGCTGCAGGGTACGCGAACACTGAAGCTTTCTTT
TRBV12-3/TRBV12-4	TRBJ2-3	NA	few	CASRSIEGTDTQYF	TGTGCCAGCAGATCTATAGAGGGCACAGATACGCAGTATTTT
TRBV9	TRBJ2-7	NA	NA	CASSETPRGYEQYF	TGTGCCAGCAGCGAGACCCCACGGGGGTACGAGCAGTACTTC
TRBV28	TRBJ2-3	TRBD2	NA	CASSLLHLAGASTDTQYF	TGTGCCAGCAGTTTACTTCATCTAGCGGGGGCTAGCACAGATACGCAGTATTTT
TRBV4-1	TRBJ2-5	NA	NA	CASSQLHRETQYF	TGCGCCAGCAGCCAACTTCACCGAGAGACCCAGTACTTC
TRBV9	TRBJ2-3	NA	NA	CASSVEVGPDTQYF	TGTGCCAGCAGCGTAGAAGTCGGGCCAGATACGCAGTATTTT
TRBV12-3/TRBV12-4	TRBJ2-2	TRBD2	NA	CASTTKWQGLTGELFF	TGTGCCAGCACCACTAAATGGCAGGGACTAACCGGGGAGCTGTTTTTT
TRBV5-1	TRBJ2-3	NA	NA	CASSLGAEYDTQYF	TGCGCCAGCAGCTTGGGAGCGGAGTACGATACGCAGTATTTT
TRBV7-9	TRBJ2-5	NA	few	CASSLTPRGQETQYF	TGTGCCAGCAGCTTAACCCCCCGAGGTCAAGAGACCCAGTACTTC
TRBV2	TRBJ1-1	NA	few	CATVEEVEAFF	TGTGCCACTGTTGAGGAAGTTGAAGCTTTCTTT
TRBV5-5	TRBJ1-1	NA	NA	CASSFLGLSAFF	TGTGCCAGCAGCTTTCTGGGGCTGTCAGCTTTCTTT
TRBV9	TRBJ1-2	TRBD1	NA	CASSPQVGQGYGYTF	TGTGCCAGCAGCCCTCAGGTGGGACAGGGTTATGGCTACACCTTC
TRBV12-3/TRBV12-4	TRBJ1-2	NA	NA	CASSRGQYGYTF	TGTGCCAGCAGTCGAGGACAGTATGGCTACACCTTC
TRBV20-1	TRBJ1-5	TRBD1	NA	CSAPGTGVQPQHF	TGCAGTGCCCCCGGGACAGGGGTTCAGCCCCAGCATTTT
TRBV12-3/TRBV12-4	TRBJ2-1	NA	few	CASSFYSGNEQFF	TGTGCCAGCAGTTTTTACTCGGGGAATGAGCAGTTCTTC
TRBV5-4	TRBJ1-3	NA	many	CASSLGGAGNTIYF	TGTGCCAGCAGCTTGGGAGGAGCTGGAAACACCATATATTTT
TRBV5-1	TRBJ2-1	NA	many	CASRILDSYNEQFF	TGCGCCAGCAGAATACTAGATTCCTACAATGAGCAGTTCTTC
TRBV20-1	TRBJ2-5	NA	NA	CSARPTSKGETQYF	TGCAGTGCTAGACCCACTAGCAAGGGAGAGACCCAGTACTTC
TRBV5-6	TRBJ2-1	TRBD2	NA	CASIFIAGDYNEQFF	TGTGCCAGCATCTTCATAGCGGGTGACTACAATGAGCAGTTCTTC
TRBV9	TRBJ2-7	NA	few	CASSVDVDYEQYF	TGTGCCAGCAGCGTAGACGTGGATTACGAGCAGTACTTC
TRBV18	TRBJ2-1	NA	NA	CASSPSTVQFF	TGTGCCAGCTCACCGTCCACTGTACAGTTCTTC
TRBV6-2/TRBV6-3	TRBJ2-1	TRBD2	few	CASSYLYTIAGSSYNEQFF	TGTGCCAGCAGTTACTTATATACGATAGCGGGGAGCTCCTACAATGAGCAGTTCTTC
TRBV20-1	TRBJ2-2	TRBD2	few	CSARDLAGVHNTGELFF	TGCAGTGCTAGAGATTTGGCGGGGGTCCACAACACCGGGGAGCTGTTTTTT
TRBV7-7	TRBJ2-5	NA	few	CASSSHLTEETQYF	TGTGCCAGCAGCTCCCACCTCACGGAAGAGACCCAGTACTTC
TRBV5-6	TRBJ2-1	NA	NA	CASSLNGHNEQFF	TGTGCCAGCAGCTTGAACGGGCACAATGAGCAGTTCTTC
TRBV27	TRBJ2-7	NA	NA	CASSAGTLFREQYF	TGTGCCAGCAGTGCCGGGACACTATTTAGGGAGCAGTACTTC
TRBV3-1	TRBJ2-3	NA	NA	CASSQEGLSDTQYF	TGTGCCAGCAGCCAAGAAGGGCTGTCAGATACGCAGTATTTT
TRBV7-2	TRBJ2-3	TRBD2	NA	CASSTGIAGGVGDTQYF	TGTGCCAGCAGCACCGGCATAGCGGGAGGTGTGGGAGATACGCAGTATTTT
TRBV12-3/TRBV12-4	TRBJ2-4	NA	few	CASNGQGENIQYF	TGTGCCAGCAATGGGCAGGGCGAAAACATTCAGTACTTC
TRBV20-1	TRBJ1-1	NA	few	CSLNRRPGENTEAFF	TGCAGCTTAAACAGGAGACCCGGAGAAAACACTGAAGCTTTCTTT
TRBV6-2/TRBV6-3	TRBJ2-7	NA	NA	CASSPVGWNEQYF	TGTGCCAGCAGTCCCGTCGGTTGGAACGAGCAGTACTTC
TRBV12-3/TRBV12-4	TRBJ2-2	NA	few	CASSLAGYNTGELFF	TGTGCCAGCAGTTTAGCTGGATATAACACCGGGGAGCTGTTTTTT
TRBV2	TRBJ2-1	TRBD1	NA	CATPGQGYNEQFF	TGTGCCACCCCGGGACAGGGCTACAATGAGCAGTTCTTC
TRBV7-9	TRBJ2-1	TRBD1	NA	CASSTPGQGRTYEQFF	TGTGCCAGCAGCACACCGGGACAGGGGAGGACATATGAGCAGTTCTTC
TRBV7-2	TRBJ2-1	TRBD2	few	CASSLMASGKEQFF	TGTGCCAGCAGCTTAATGGCTAGCGGCAAGGAGCAGTTCTTC